Sequencing of this T cell receptor (beta chain) was carried out in a study of T cell responses to AZD1222 COVID-19 vaccine. Data came from immunoSEQ multiplex PCR; TCRdb stores just in-frame clones and leaves some out. The sample lists about 130,000 clones; 92% were seen once. This sequence originates from an adult in good health. The sequences come from peripheral blood, collected on day 0 of AZD1222 vaccination.

CDR3 amino acids: CASSSRRSYNSPLHF. The CDR3 DNA is TGTGCCAGCAGTTCCCGGCGGTCCTATAATTCACCCCTCCACTTT. The V call is TRBV28, the J call TRBJ1-6, with unresolved D. The germline V gene encodes CDR1 MDHEN and CDR2 SYDVKM. CDR3 length equals 15 residues. The germline V and J ends were trimmed by 4 bases and 1 base, with 8 bases remaining between them.